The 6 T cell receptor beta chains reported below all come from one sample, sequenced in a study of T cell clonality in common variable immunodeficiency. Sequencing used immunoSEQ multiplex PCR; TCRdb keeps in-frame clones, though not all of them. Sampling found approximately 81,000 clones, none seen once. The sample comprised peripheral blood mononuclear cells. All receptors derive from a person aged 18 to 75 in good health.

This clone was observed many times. CDR3 amino acids: CASSIAQGSNQPQHF. CDR3 DNA, as far as it was read: TGTGCCAGTAGTATTGCACAGGGCAGCAATCAGCCC. The chain links TRBV19 to TRBJ1-5, with D tentatively TRBD1 (6 bases). The CDR3 end falls 3 residues outside the read, so it is completed with the germline J gene. CDR1 is LNHDA and CDR2 is SQIVND in the germline V gene (reference sequence). V lost 3 bases, J lost 1 base, and 10 bases lay in between. The CDR3 runs to 15 residues.

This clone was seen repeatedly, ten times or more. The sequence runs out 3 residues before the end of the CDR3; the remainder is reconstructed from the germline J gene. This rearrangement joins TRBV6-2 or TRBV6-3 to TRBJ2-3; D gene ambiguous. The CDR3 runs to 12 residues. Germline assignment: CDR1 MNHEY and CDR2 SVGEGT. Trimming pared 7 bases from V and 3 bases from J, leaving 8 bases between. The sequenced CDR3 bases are TGTGCCAGCACCCATCGGACAGATACG. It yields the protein CASTHRTDT. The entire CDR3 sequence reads CASTHRTDTQYF.

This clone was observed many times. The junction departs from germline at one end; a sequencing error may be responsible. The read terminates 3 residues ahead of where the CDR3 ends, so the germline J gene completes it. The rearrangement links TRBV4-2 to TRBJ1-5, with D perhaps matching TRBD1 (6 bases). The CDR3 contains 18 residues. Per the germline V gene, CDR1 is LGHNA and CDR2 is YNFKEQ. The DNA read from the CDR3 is TGCGCCAGCAGCCAAGAACCAGGGGCACCCATGTCGGCTCAGCCC. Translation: CASSQEPGAPMSAQP. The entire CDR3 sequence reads CASSQEPGAPMSAQPQHF.

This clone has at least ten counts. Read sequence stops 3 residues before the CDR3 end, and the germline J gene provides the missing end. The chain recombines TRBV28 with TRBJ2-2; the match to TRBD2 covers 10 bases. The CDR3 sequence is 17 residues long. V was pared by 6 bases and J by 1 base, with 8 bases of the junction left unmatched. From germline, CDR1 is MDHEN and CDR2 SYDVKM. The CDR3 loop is CASSYPSGRKNTGELFF. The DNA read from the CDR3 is TGTGCCAGCAGCTACCCTAGCGGGAGAAAGAACACCGGGGAG.

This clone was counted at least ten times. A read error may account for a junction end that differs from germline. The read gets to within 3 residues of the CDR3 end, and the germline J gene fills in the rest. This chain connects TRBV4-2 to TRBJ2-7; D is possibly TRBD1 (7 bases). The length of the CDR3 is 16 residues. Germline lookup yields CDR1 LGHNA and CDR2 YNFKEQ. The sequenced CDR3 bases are TGCGCCAGCAGCCAAGAGGCCCGACAGGGAGGTCGCGAG. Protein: CASSQEARQGGRE. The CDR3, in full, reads CASSQEARQGGREQYF.

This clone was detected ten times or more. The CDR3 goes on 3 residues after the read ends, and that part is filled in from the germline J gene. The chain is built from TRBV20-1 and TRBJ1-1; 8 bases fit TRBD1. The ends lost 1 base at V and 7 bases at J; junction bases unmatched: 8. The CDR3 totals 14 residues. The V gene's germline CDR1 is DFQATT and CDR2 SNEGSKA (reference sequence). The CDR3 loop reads CSARAPGQAYEAFF. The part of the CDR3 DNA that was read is TGCAGTGCTAGAGCCCCGGGACAGGCCTATGAA.